These T cell receptor beta chains were read from a single sample in a study of T cell responses to AZD1222 COVID-19 vaccine. Libraries were prepared by immunoSEQ multiplex PCR; TCRdb keeps only in-frame clonotypes and omits some of them. The data contain around 160,000 clones, roughly nine tenths of them singletons. The sample consisted of peripheral blood, taken 28 days after the second AZD1222 dose. Every receptor here comes from an adult who received the AZD1222 COVID-19 vaccine. CDR3s leave out the opening cysteine and the closing phenylalanine or tryptophan. Each record gives: V gene, CDR3 protein.

TRBV7-2,ASSLILAGNTEAF
TRBV4-1,ASSQESSGNTIY
TRBV19,ASSIKRGTGELF
TRBV7-9,ASSLPRRTSGSYEQY
TRBV10-3,AISPQGASGNTIY
TRBV5-1,ASSFSEGVLYEQY
TRBV25-1,ASSTGQINTEAF
TRBV19,ASSSRRANTEAF
TRBV3-1/TRBV3-2,ASSLLQEYGNTIY
TRBV6-6,ASSPSPGTGSVGYT
TRBV5-4,ASSLDDFNTGELF